Shown below are 25 T cell receptor beta chains from a single sample sequenced in a study of shared clonotypes between healthy human individuals. The repertoire was sequenced with immunoSEQ multiplex PCR; TCRdb's copy has only in-frame clones and lacks some. The sample comprises roughly 1,600,000 clones, approximately 98.5% of which are singletons, and 0.36% rests with the top ten. The sequencing sample was made of naive CD4+ T cells sorted from blood. The subset denotes: CD45RA+ positively selected. The receptors come from a man aged 25 to 40 in good health.

The chain has TRBV5-1 and TRBJ2-7, with a possible D match to TRBD1 (5 bases). CDR1 and CDR2 (germline): SGHRS, YFSETQ. Trimming removed 4 bases from V and 3 bases from J, with 14 bases in between. The CDR3 length is 14 residues. The CDR3, as DNA: TGCGCCAGCAGCCCCTCCCAGACAGTCTACGAGCAGTACTTC. The encoded protein is CASSPSQTVYEQYF.

The V gene is TRBV9, the J gene TRBJ1-1; D remains unclear. Looked up from germline, CDR1 is SGDLS and CDR2 is YYNGEE. This CDR3 is 15 amino acids long. V was cut by 2 bases and J by 2 bases, with 13 bases left in between. The CDR3 coding sequence is TGTGCCAGCAGCGTCGTTCGGAACAAAAACACTGAAGCTTTCTTT. It encodes CASSVVRNKNTEAFF.

The V gene is TRBV6-5, the J gene TRBJ1-4; unclear D gene. Trimming stripped 5 bases from V and 8 bases from J, with 18 bases between. This CDR3 region has 15 residues. CDR1 and CDR2 (germline): MNHEY, SVGAGI. The CDR3 nucleotides read TGTGCCAGCAGTCCCCTGCCCTTCCGCGGGGAAAAACTGTTTTTT. Encoded protein: CASSPLPFRGEKLFF.

J is TRBJ2-3 and V is TRBV7-3, with D perhaps TRBD2 (6 bases). CDR3 size: 13 residues. V lost 5 bases, J lost 5 bases, and 11 bases lay in between. In germline, CDR1 is SGHTA, CDR2 FQGTGA. The CDR3 DNA sequence: TGTGCCAGCAGCCTCGCGGGGAGAGATACGCAGTATTTT. Its protein product is CASSLAGRDTQYF.

This chain joins TRBV7-2 and TRBJ2-1, with 7 bases fitting TRBD2. This CDR3 is built from 11 residues. Germline CDR1 and CDR2: SGHTA and FQGNSA. V was clipped by 8 bases and J by 6 bases; unmatched bases: 1. CDR3 sequence: CASGRGNEQFF. The DNA of the CDR3 is TGTGCCAGCGGGAGGGGCAATGAGCAGTTCTTC.

The gene calls are TRBV10-3 and TRBJ2-3, with TRBD1 as a possible D gene (6 bases). The CDR3 length is 13 residues. Trimming took 7 bases from V and 4 from J, leaving 12 bases between them. CDR1 ENHRY and CDR2 SYGVKD come from the germline V gene. The CDR3 DNA sequence: TGTGCCATCAAGGGGGACACCTCAGATACGCAGTATTTT. Translation: CAIKGDTSDTQYF.

Remarks on this clone: One end of the junction is discordant with germline, which a read error may explain. For the CDR3, the DNA is TGTGCCAGCAGTTTAGGACAAATCGAGGAGTACTTC. This translates into CASSLGQIEEYF. This chain uses TRBV28 with TRBJ2-7; weak D call: TRBD1 (5 bases). The CDR3 is 12 residues long. CDR1 and CDR2 from the germline V gene are MDHEN and SYDVKM.

The rearrangement joins TRBV7-9 to TRBJ2-5; D is possibly TRBD1 (6 bases). This CDR3 spans 12 amino acids. V lost 6 bases and J lost 2, with 7 bases in between. The germline gives CDR1 SEHNR, CDR2 FQNEAQ (reference sequence). Here the CDR3 DNA reads TGTGCCAGCAGTAGGGGGCAAGAGACCCAGTACTTC. This sequence encodes CASSRGQETQYF.

The chain is built from TRBV7-6 and TRBJ2-3; D is unclear. CDR1 is SGHVS, CDR2 FNYEAQ, per germline. The CDR3 extends over 12 amino acids. V dropped 4 bases and J dropped 3 bases, with 5 bases sitting between them. CDR3 amino acids: CASSSETDTQYF. CDR3 DNA: TGTGCCAGCAGCTCCGAGACAGATACGCAGTATTTT.

The chain carries TRBV5-1 and TRBJ1-3; the D is unclear. The length of the CDR3 is 14 residues. Per the germline V gene, CDR1 is SGHRS and CDR2 is YFSETQ. V lost 4 bases to trimming and J lost 0 bases, with 8 bases between them. CDR3 protein: CASSRTVSGNTIYF. CDR3 DNA: TGCGCCAGCAGCCGAACGGTCTCTGGAAACACCATATATTTT.

The chain uses TRBV18 and TRBJ2-5; TRBD1 matches 11 bases. V shed 8 bases and J 4 bases; nucleotides not matched to a gene: 9. The CDR3 has 15 amino acids. Per the germline V gene, CDR1 is KGHSH and CDR2 is LQKENI. The CDR3 spells CASARGQGVLETQYF. DNA for the CDR3: TGTGCCAGCGCCAGGGGACAGGGGGTTTTAGAGACCCAGTACTTC.

The chain joins TRBV2 to TRBJ1-5; possibly TRBD1 for D (6 bases). In germline, CDR1 is SNHLY, CDR2 FYNNEI. This CDR3 comprises 14 residues. The V and J ends lost 4 bases and 5 bases respectively, with 12 bases between them. CDR3 sequence: CASSGDTSDQPQHF. DNA for the CDR3: TGTGCCAGCAGTGGGGACACCAGCGATCAGCCCCAGCATTTT. Combining the CDR3 with reference TRBV2 and TRBJ1-5 gives the whole variable domain EPEVTQTPSHQVTQMGQEVILRCVPISNHLYFYWYRQILGQKVEFLVSFYNNEISEKSEIFDDQFSVERPDGSNFTLKIRSTKLEDSAMYFCASSGDTSDQPQHFGDGTRLSIL.

CDR3 nucleotide sequence: TGTGCCAGCAGTGAAACCTGGGCTGATACGCAGTATTTT. This sequence encodes CASSETWADTQYF. The chain couples TRBV6-1 to TRBJ2-3; D uncertain. There are 13 residues in the CDR3. V lost 2 bases, J lost 6 bases, and 9 bases lay in between. Germline V gene data show CDR1 as MNHNS and CDR2 as SASEGT.

This chain connects TRBV19 to TRBJ2-1; TRBD1 is a possible D gene (6 bases). V shed 4 bases and J shed 2 bases, with 12 bases lying between them. The CDR3 runs 15 residues. Germline CDR1 and CDR2: LNHDA and SQIVND (reference sequence). CDR3 amino acids: CASSRTVLAYNEQFF. The CDR3 DNA sequence: TGTGCCAGTAGTAGGACAGTATTAGCCTACAATGAGCAGTTCTTC.

In DNA, the CDR3 is TGTGCCAGCAGCGGTACAGGACTTAAAGCTTTCTTT. This codes for CASSGTGLKAFF. The chain recombines TRBV7-9 with TRBJ1-1; a possible D gene is TRBD1 (5 bases). CDR3 length: 12 residues. The V end was cut by 5 bases, the J end by 9 bases, with 13 bases between. The germline CDR1 and CDR2 sequences are SEHNR and FQNEAQ (reference sequence).

The V and J genes are TRBV5-4 and TRBJ2-5; 13 positions agree with TRBD2. In germline, CDR1 is SGHNT, CDR2 YYREEE (reference sequence). The CDR3 is 16 amino acids. V gave up 3 bases and J gave up 1 base; unmatched junction bases: 3. The CDR3 region has the DNA TGTGCCAGCAGCTCCGGGACTAGCGGGATCCAAGAGACCCAGTACTTC. As protein: CASSSGTSGIQETQYF.

This CDR3 is CSVDPYQETQYF. The CDR3 nucleotides read TGCAGCGTTGACCCGTACCAAGAGACCCAGTACTTC. This rearrangement joins TRBV29-1 to TRBJ2-5; no firm D call. The CDR3 spans 12 residues. The germline V and J ends were trimmed by 3 bases and 0 bases, with 5 bases remaining between them. The germline CDR1 and CDR2 sequences are SQVTM and ANQGSEA. The full variable domain, completed using reference TRBV29-1 and TRBJ2-5, is SAVISQKPSRDICQRGTSLTIQCQVDSQVTMMFWYRQQPGQSLTLIATANQGSEATYESGFVIDKFPISRPNLTFSTLTVSNMSPEDSSIYLCSVDPYQETQYFGPGTRLLVL.

The chain joins TRBV9 to TRBJ2-1, with D maybe TRBD1 (6 bases). The germline V gene has CDR1 SGDLS and CDR2 YYNGEE. The CDR3 loop spans 15 amino acids. V shed 0 bases and J shed 8 bases, with 15 bases lying between them. The CDR3 loop is CASSVVDSITHEQFF. As DNA, the CDR3 is TGTGCCAGCAGCGTAGTGGACAGTATTACGCATGAGCAGTTCTTC.

The chain links TRBV6-4 to TRBJ2-1, with D hard to call. Deletions cut 3 bases from V and 0 bases from J, with 6 bases between. Germline-derived CDR1 and CDR2 are MRHNA and SNTAGT. The CDR3 is 14 amino acids. CDR3 protein: CASSENPSYNEQFF. In nucleotides, the CDR3 is TGTGCCAGCAGTGAAAATCCCTCCTACAATGAGCAGTTCTTC.

This chain links TRBV7-9 with TRBJ1-1, with D tentatively TRBD1 (5 bases). The CDR3 loop spans 14 amino acids. The V gene lost 7 bases and the J gene lost 3 bases, with 15 bases spanning the gap. In germline, CDR1 is SEHNR, CDR2 FQNEAQ (reference sequence). CDR3 residues: CASTLTGLDTEAFF. CDR3 DNA sequence: TGTGCCAGCACCCTAACGGGGCTTGACACTGAAGCTTTCTTT.

The V call is TRBV28, the J call TRBJ1-5; tentatively, D is TRBD1 (5 bases). In germline, CDR1 is MDHEN, CDR2 SYDVKM. V lost 3 bases to trimming and J lost 4 bases, with 10 bases between them. The CDR3 loop spans 14 amino acids. CDR3: CASSFRGYNQPQHF. Written as DNA, the CDR3 is TGTGCCAGCAGTTTCCGGGGGTATAATCAGCCCCAGCATTTT.

The V gene is TRBV7-2, the J gene TRBJ2-2, with D possibly matching TRBD2 (6 bases). The CDR3 is 15 amino acids. Germline assignment: CDR1 SGHTA and CDR2 FQGNSA. The ends were cut back, 1 base at V and 4 bases at J, with 10 bases in the middle. As DNA, the CDR3 is TGTGCCAGCAGCTTAGAGACTAGTACCACCGGGGAGCTGTTTTTT. Encoded protein: CASSLETSTTGELFF.

In its sample, this clone was seen once. The chain is built from TRBV20-1 and TRBJ2-1; D remains ambiguous. The CDR3 has 11 residues. Trimming cost V 3 bases and J 9 bases, with 9 bases left between them. Germline values: CDR1 DFQATT, CDR2 SNEGSKA (reference sequence). The CDR3 DNA reads TGCAGTGCTAGTACCTATGCTGAGCAGTTCTTC. It encodes CSASTYAEQFF.

J is TRBJ1-2 and V is TRBV7-9; possible D gene TRBD1, 6 bases. CDR1 is SEHNR, CDR2 FQNEAQ, per germline (reference sequence). The ends were cut back, 4 bases at V and 8 bases at J, with 17 bases in the middle. This CDR3 has 14 amino acids. This chain's CDR3 is CASSSHRDRWGYTF. CDR3 nucleotide sequence: TGTGCCAGCAGCTCTCACAGGGACCGGTGGGGCTACACCTTC.

The rearrangement links TRBV29-1 to TRBJ2-5; TRBD1 agrees at 9 bases. V dropped 1 base and J dropped 5; count of bases not matched to a gene: 14. This CDR3 contains 17 residues. CDR1 SQVTM and CDR2 ANQGSEA come from the germline V gene. CDR3 coding DNA: TGCAGCGTTGAAGCAGGGGGAAGGGACAGGGTGTATGAGACCCAGTACTTC. This gives the protein CSVEAGGRDRVYETQYF.